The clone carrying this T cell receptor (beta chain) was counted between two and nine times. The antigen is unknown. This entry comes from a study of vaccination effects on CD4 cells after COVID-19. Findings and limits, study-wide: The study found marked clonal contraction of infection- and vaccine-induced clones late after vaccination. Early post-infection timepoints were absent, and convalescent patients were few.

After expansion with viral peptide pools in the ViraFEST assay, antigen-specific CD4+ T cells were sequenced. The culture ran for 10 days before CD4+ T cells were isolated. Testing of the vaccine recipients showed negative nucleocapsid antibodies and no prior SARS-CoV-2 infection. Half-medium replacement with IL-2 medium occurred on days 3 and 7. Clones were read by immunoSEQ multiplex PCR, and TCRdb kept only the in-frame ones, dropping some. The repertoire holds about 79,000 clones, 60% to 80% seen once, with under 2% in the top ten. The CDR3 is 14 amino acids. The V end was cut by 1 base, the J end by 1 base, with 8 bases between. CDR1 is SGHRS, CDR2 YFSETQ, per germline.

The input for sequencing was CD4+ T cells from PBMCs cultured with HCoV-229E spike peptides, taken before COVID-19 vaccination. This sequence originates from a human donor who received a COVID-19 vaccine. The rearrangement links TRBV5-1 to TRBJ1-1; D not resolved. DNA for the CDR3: TGCGCCAGCAGCTTGATACATGGGAACACTGAAGCTTTCTTT. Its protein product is CASSLIHGNTEAFF.